This T cell receptor (beta chain) was captured by sequencing in a study of OX40 agonist ivuxolimab in advanced cancers. This clone was found once. The assay was immunoSEQ multiplex PCR, and TCRdb's table has in-frame clones only and misses some. The sample lists 60,000 to 100,000 clones; over 75% were seen once. CDR3 size: 18 residues. J was trimmed by 0 bases and V by 10 bases; bases with no gene match: 16. CDR1 and CDR2 (germline): SNHLY, FYNNEI. The sequence was obtained from an adult with an advanced solid tumor such as melanoma, head and neck, liver or kidney cancer. The chain uses TRBV2 and TRBJ2-1; TRBD1 aligns across 9 bases. The source material was CD4+ or CD8+ T cells sorted from blood, sampled in a trial of the OX40 agonist ivuxolimab. CDR3 DNA: TGTGCCATCCGCGGGGGACAGGGAATGGGGAGCTCCTACAATGAGCAGTTCTTC. As protein: CAIRGGQGMGSSYNEQFF. Based on the CDR3 plus reference TRBV2 and TRBJ2-1, the full variable domain is EPEVTQTPSHQVTQMGQEVILRCVPISNHLYFYWYRQILGQKVEFLVSFYNNEISEKSEIFDDQFSVERPDGSNFTLKIRSTKLEDSAMYFCAIRGGQGMGSSYNEQFFGPGTRLTVL.